These 13 T cell receptor beta chains share one sample of origin, sequenced in a study of T cell repertoires in cytomegalovirus infection. Antigens of these TCRs are unknown. TCRdb re-called the reads with MiXCR, one entry per CDR3 protein. The sample yields about 920,000 distinct CDR3 sequences, around 30% seen once. The sequenced sample was cultured CD8+ T cells from PBMCs, obtained from culture after CMV antigen stimulation. The receptors stem from a human donor in good health (CMV status not recorded). Some clones in this sample may be carry-over from other donors' samples.

This clonotype was seen a handful of times. This rearrangement joins TRBV11-2 to TRBJ2-7, with a possible D match to TRBD2 (6 bases). This CDR3 region has 12 residues. Looked up from germline, CDR1 is SGHAT and CDR2 is FQNNGV. Trimming cost V 5 bases and J 5 bases, with 10 bases left between them. The CDR3 loop reads CASSRWGDEQYV. CDR3 in DNA: TGTGCCAGCAGCCGTTGGGGGGACGAGCAGTACGTC.

A remark on this clonotype: With a much larger clone just one base away, this may be a read error. The CDR3 loop reads CASRIRTGTYEQYF. In DNA form, the CDR3 reads TGTGCCAGCAGAATCCGGACAGGTACCTACGAGCAGTACTTC. This chain uses TRBV7-8 with TRBJ2-7; TRBD1 matches at 7 bases. There are 14 residues in the CDR3. Germline CDR1 SGHVS, CDR2 FQNEAQ. J was trimmed by 2 bases and V by 6 bases; bases with no gene match: 7.

The gene calls are TRBV7-6 and TRBJ2-5; tentative D call: TRBD1 (6 bases). V shed 2 bases and J shed 0 bases, with 13 bases lying between them. This CDR3 has 16 residues. The germline V gene encodes CDR1 SGHVS and CDR2 FNYEAQ. CDR3 region: CASSLYWTAYQETQYF. The CDR3 nucleotides read TGTGCCAGCAGCTTATACTGGACAGCTTACCAAGAGACCCAGTACTTC.

J is TRBJ2-4 and V is TRBV5-5, with TRBD2 matching 10 bases. Germline V CDR1 and CDR2: SGHKS, YYEKEE (reference sequence). Unmatched junction bases numbered 11, after V lost 4 bases and J lost 1 base. The CDR3 length is 18 residues. CDR3 sequence (DNA): TGTGCCAGCAGCCCCGGACTAGCGGCGGGGGGGGCCAAAAACATTCAGTACTTC. Amino acid sequence: CASSPGLAAGGAKNIQYF.

This chain joins TRBV19 and TRBJ1-1, with 8 positions matching TRBD1. The CDR3 extends over 17 amino acids. V was clipped by 7 bases and J by 3 bases; unmatched bases: 16. Germline lookup yields CDR1 LNHDA and CDR2 SQIVND (reference sequence). The CDR3 protein is CASNPRRQGAAHTEAFF. The CDR3 bases are TGTGCCAGTAACCCGAGACGGCAGGGGGCAGCGCACACTGAAGCTTTCTTT.

The V call is TRBV6-1, the J call TRBJ1-5; D remains ambiguous. Between the trimmed V and J ends, which lost 2 bases and 9 bases, there was a span of 20 bases. The CDR3 loop spans 16 amino acids. Germline CDR1 reads MNHNS; CDR2 reads SASEGT. The CDR3 nucleotides are TGTGCCAGCAGTGAATTGCCCGCGGCGGCCTCTCCGCCCCAGCATTTT. The encoded protein is CASSELPAAASPPQHF.

This clonotype was found a few times. This rearrangement joins TRBV6-5 to TRBJ2-7; weak D call: TRBD2 (7 bases). The CDR3 totals 12 residues. Germline values: CDR1 MNHEY, CDR2 SVGAGI. V was clipped by 8 bases and J by 0 bases, with 8 bases between them. CDR3 protein: CASRGASYEQYV. The CDR3, as DNA: TGTGCCAGCCGGGGGGCCTCCTACGAGCAGTACGTC.

The chain combines TRBV7-9 with TRBJ1-2; 9 bases line up with TRBD1. Unmatched junction bases numbered 8, after V lost 5 bases and J lost 4 bases. CDR1 SEHNR and CDR2 FQNEAQ come from the germline V gene (reference sequence). This CDR3 is 15 amino acids long. CDR3 sequence: CASSSPGTGFYGYTF. The CDR3 DNA follows: TGTGCCAGCAGCAGCCCCGGGACAGGGTTCTATGGCTACACCTTC. The full variable domain, completed using reference TRBV7-9 and TRBJ1-2, is DTGVSQNPRHKITKRGQNVTFRCDPISEHNRLYWYRQTLGQGPEFLTYFQNEAQLEKSRLLSDRFSAERPKGSFSTLEIQRTEQGDSAMYLCASSSPGTGFYGYTFGSGTRLTVV.

The DNA for the CDR3 is TGCGCCAGCAGCCAAGATCTGAGAAGGTTGGGCTATGGCTACACCTTC. This encodes CASSQDLRRLGYGYTF. This chain links TRBV4-3 with TRBJ1-2; no reliable D call. The germline V gene has CDR1 LGHNA and CDR2 YSLEER. The CDR3 covers 16 residues. Between the trimmed V and J ends, which lost 0 bases and 4 bases, there was a span of 15 bases.

In its sample, this clonotype was seen a few times. The V call is TRBV10-2, the J call TRBJ2-1; the D call may be TRBD1 or TRBD2 (6 bases each). The CDR3 covers 17 residues. V was pared by 6 bases and J by 5 bases, with 23 bases between. Germline assignment: CDR1 WSHSY and CDR2 SAAADI. CDR3 sequence reads: CASRRSGAQGPNNEQFF. CDR3 DNA sequence: TGCGCCAGCAGGAGGTCGGGGGCCCAAGGACCAAACAATGAGCAGTTCTTC.

This clonotype was picked up many times. The V call is TRBV7-6, the J call TRBJ2-7; the match to TRBD2 covers 13 bases. This CDR3 contains 20 residues. V was clipped by 2 bases and J by 3 bases; unmatched bases: 16. Germline-derived CDR1 and CDR2 are SGHVS and FNYEAQ. The CDR3 is CASSLKEGLAGKALVYEQYF. The CDR3 DNA is TGTGCCAGCAGCTTAAAGGAGGGACTAGCGGGGAAGGCTCTAGTCTACGAGCAGTACTTC.

This rearrangement joins TRBV4-1 to TRBJ2-5; possible D gene TRBD1, 5 bases. The V and J ends lost 1 base and 2 bases respectively, with 11 bases between them. Germline CDR1 MGHRA, CDR2 YSYEKL. The CDR3 loop spans 15 amino acids. This chain's CDR3 is CASSQVQGRQETQYF. CDR3 sequence (DNA): TGCGCCAGCAGCCAAGTCCAGGGCAGACAAGAGACCCAGTACTTC.

The V gene is TRBV6-6, the J gene TRBJ2-3; 7 bases are a match to TRBD2. V lost 2 bases, J lost 4 bases, and 15 bases stayed unmatched. This CDR3 is built from 18 residues. Germline assignment: CDR1 MNHNY and CDR2 SVGAGI (reference sequence). CDR3 bases: TGTGCCAGCAGTTACCTGCGCATGACCGGGGAGGGCGCAGATACGCAGTATTTT. Translated: CASSYLRMTGEGADTQYF.